The 9 T cell receptor beta chains listed next were all sequenced from one sample in a study of a mutant IDH1 vaccine in newly diagnosed glioma. Time point reported: week 23, last vaccination. Topical imiquimod was applied with each vaccine dose, which held 300 ug of mutant IDH1 20-mer peptide. Data came from immunoSEQ multiplex PCR; TCRdb stores just in-frame clones and leaves some out. The sample records roughly 74,000 clones, around 83% being singletons. Their target antigens are unknown. The sample was PBMCs, taken from a glioma patient whose treatment included an IDH1 peptide vaccine. The origin of the receptors is a woman between 50 and 59 years old with glioma.

This sequence joins TRBV27 and TRBJ2-3, with D tentatively TRBD1 or TRBD2 (5 bases each). This CDR3 is built from 16 residues. Germline V gene sequence: CDR1 MNHEY, CDR2 SMNVEV (reference sequence). V lost 3 bases, J lost 3 bases, and 16 bases lay in between. CDR3: CASSFGAVWRTDTQYF. As DNA, the CDR3 is TGTGCCAGCAGTTTCGGGGCAGTTTGGCGAACAGATACGCAGTATTTT.

The chain employs TRBV30 and TRBJ1-5, with D possibly TRBD1 on 5 matching bases. The CDR3 is 15 residues long. Trimming shortened V by 2 bases and J by 2 bases, and 13 bases separated the two germline ends. CDR1 and CDR2 (germline): GTSNPN, SVGIG (reference sequence). DNA of the CDR3: TGTGCCTGGAGTCTCGGGGGGGTTGGCAATCAGCCCCAGCATTTT. Its translation: CAWSLGGVGNQPQHF.

J is TRBJ2-3 and V is TRBV5-5; D is ambiguous. The CDR3 is 12 amino acids. Germline V lookup: CDR1 SGHKS, CDR2 YYEKEE (reference sequence). The V and J ends lost 0 bases and 6 bases respectively, with 5 bases between them. The CDR3 is CASSLVPDTQYF. As DNA, the CDR3 is TGTGCCAGCAGCTTGGTGCCCGATACGCAGTATTTT.

This clone was counted a single time. The chain carries TRBV11-2 and TRBJ1-1; no firm D call. CDR3 length equals 14 residues. Germline-derived CDR1 and CDR2 are SGHAT and FQNNGV. V was cut by 3 bases and J by 3 bases, with 11 bases left in between. CDR3 protein: CASSLDPGYTEAFF. The CDR3 bases are TGTGCCAGCAGCTTGGACCCGGGATACACTGAAGCTTTCTTT.

The V call is TRBV5-1, the J call TRBJ2-7; 16 positions agree with TRBD2. V lost 7 bases and J lost 0; bases outside the gene matches: 13. This CDR3 has 19 residues. The germline gives CDR1 SGHRS, CDR2 YFSETQ. CDR3: CASSLQGTSGRAPSYEQYF. CDR3 nucleotides: TGCGCCAGCTCTCTCCAGGGGACTAGCGGGAGGGCCCCCTCCTACGAGCAGTACTTC.

In this sample, this clone turned up a few times. The chain joins TRBV11-2 to TRBJ2-5; 8 bases align to TRBD1. The germline V gene has CDR1 SGHAT and CDR2 FQNNGV. CDR3 length: 16 amino acids. Trimming at V came to 8 bases and at J to 7 bases, leaving 18 bases not matched to a gene. CDR3 bases: TGTGCCAGCGAAGGACAGGGTGGCCCGTCCTGGGGGACCCAGTACTTC. It encodes CASEGQGGPSWGTQYF.

The DNA for the CDR3 is TGTGCCAGCTCACCACCAGGAGCGGGAATCTTTGCAGATACGCAGTATTTT. Amino acids: CASSPPGAGIFADTQYF. V gene TRBV18 combines with J gene TRBJ2-3; the match to TRBD2 covers 7 bases. In germline, CDR1 is KGHSH, CDR2 LQKENI. This CDR3 contains 17 residues. The V segment lost 0 bases and the J segment 4 bases; nucleotides outside the gene matches: 10. Filled out from reference TRBV18 and TRBJ2-3, the complete variable domain reads NAGVMQNPRHLVRRRGQEARLRCSPMKGHSHVYWYRQLPEEGLKFMVYLQKENIIDESGMPKERFSAEFPKEGPSILRIQQVVRGDSAAYFCASSPPGAGIFADTQYFGPGTRLTVL.

CDR3 residues: CASSSLAVNTGELFF. CDR3 DNA sequence: TGTGCCAGTAGTAGTCTAGCGGTAAACACCGGGGAGCTGTTTTTT. V is TRBV19 and J is TRBJ2-2; 7 bases fit TRBD2. V dropped 4 bases and J dropped 2; count of bases not matched to a gene: 4. The V gene's germline CDR1 is LNHDA and CDR2 SQIVND (reference sequence). The CDR3 contains 15 residues.

The chain has TRBV27 and TRBJ2-7; tentatively, D is TRBD1 (6 bases). V was pared by 3 bases and J by 2 bases, with 11 bases between. CDR1 and CDR2 (germline): MNHEY, SMNVEV (reference sequence). CDR3 size: 14 residues. This CDR3 is CASSFVDRTYEQYF. DNA for the CDR3: TGTGCCAGCAGTTTCGTGGACAGAACCTACGAGCAGTACTTC.